Listed below are T cell receptor beta chains from one sample, sequenced in a study of blood T cells in healthy people across ages. One entry per CDR3 protein results from TCRdb running MiXCR on the 5' RACE reads. In the table there are some 760,000 distinct CDR3 sequences, approximately 25% of which are singletons. The same data also went into a second study, on T cells of mothers and their children.

The material sequenced was blood. The receptors were gathered from a boy younger than 18 in good health. Both conserved end residues are trimmed from each CDR3.

v_call	j_call	cdr3_aa
TRBV6-2/TRBV6-3	TRBJ2-5	ASSYSLIQGTQY
TRBV28	.	ASSSEGLAVLETQY
TRBV20-1	TRBJ2-7	SAGQGANSYEQY
TRBV7-9	TRBJ2-3	ASRGAGTGGLTDTQY
TRBV28	TRBJ2-7	ASSFEGNEQY
TRBV13	TRBJ2-7	ATSGTSGPYEQY
TRBV28	TRBJ2-7	ASSPLRRGYEQY
TRBV20-1	TRBJ2-2	SAQDPNTGELF
TRBV6-6	TRBJ1-3	ASHLGSGNTIY
TRBV3-1	TRBJ2-5	ASSQLWGTGETQY
TRBV7-2	TRBJ2-3	ASSSRTSGYGGTDTQY
TRBV6-2/TRBV6-3	TRBJ2-7	ASRNGAGRQY
TRBV7-2	TRBJ2-4	ASSTTEVNIQY
TRBV7-9	TRBJ1-1	ASSPQQGTEAF
TRBV7-9	TRBJ1-2	ASSNRDTTGQDYGYT
TRBV5-1	TRBJ2-7	ASSVQGTGNYEQY
TRBV9	TRBJ2-7	ASNRGLAGGPGYEQY
TRBV20-1	TRBJ1-1	SAVDRALGGAF
TRBV29-1	TRBJ2-5	SVEGRARETQY
TRBV7-2	.	ATRPVDFSYEQY
TRBV29-1	TRBJ2-1	SSHRGSYNEQF
TRBV2	TRBJ2-3	ASIGQESTDTQY
TRBV12-3/TRBV12-4	TRBJ2-3	ASKVLGLTDTQY
TRBV14	TRBJ2-1	ASSQARGRANEQF
TRBV7-9	TRBJ1-2	ASSLGDRNGYT
TRBV6-2/TRBV6-3	TRBJ2-3	ASSPPGQAVTQY
TRBV19	TRBJ1-1	ASSIEGDYMNTEAF
TRBV20-1	TRBJ2-3	SARDPLGTDTQY
TRBV27	TRBJ2-7	ASSSLQGLGYEQY
TRBV2	TRBJ1-1	ASRGMNTEAF
TRBV13	TRBJ2-3	ASSLKARDTQY